A selection of T cell receptor beta chains follows, all from one sample in a study of blood T cell repertoires in COVID-19. Sequenced by immunoSEQ multiplex PCR; TCRdb stores in-frame clones only, minus some. This table holds about 180,000 clones, 80% to 90% found once. Sequenced: peripheral blood. Source of these receptors: a man over 45 with active or convalescent COVID-19. The CDR3 runs from the conserved cysteine through the conserved F or W. The D gene is left open where the match is weak. The size field is filled for only some rows; it gives once, few, many or a size class.

>TRBV27|.|.|TRBJ1-2
CASTSGGVGYTF
TGTGCCAGCACCTCAGGCGGGGTTGGCTACACCTTC
>TRBV2|.|.|TRBJ2-2
CASSEGPRTGGELFF
TGTGCCAGCAGTGAAGGCCCGCGTACGGGCGGGGAGCTGTTTTTT
>TRBV11-3|.|.|TRBJ2-1
CASSLSQGSNEQFF
TGTGCCAGCAGCTTATCCCAAGGGAGTAATGAGCAGTTCTTC
>TRBV6-5|few|.|TRBJ1-2
CATTTEADIYGYTF
TGTGCCACTACGACAGAGGCCGATATCTATGGCTACACCTTC
>TRBV24-1|.|.|TRBJ1-1
CATRGWGQNTEAFF
TGTGCCACCAGAGGGTGGGGACAGAACACTGAAGCTTTCTTT
>TRBV6-5|.|TRBD1|TRBJ1-1
CASRQGLNTEAFF
TGTGCCAGCAGACAGGGGCTCAACACTGAAGCTTTCTTT
>TRBV6-2/TRBV6-3|.|.|TRBJ1-3
CASSRGADGNTIYF
TGTGCCAGCAGTCGGGGGGCAGATGGAAACACCATATATTTT
>TRBV28|.|.|TRBJ1-1
CASRTQGGTEAFF
TGTGCCAGCAGGACCCAGGGTGGCACTGAAGCTTTCTTT
>TRBV19|.|TRBD1|TRBJ1-1
CASRPTGEPEAFF
TGTGCCAGTAGGCCCACAGGGGAACCTGAAGCTTTCTTT
>TRBV19|.|.|TRBJ1-5
CASSTHSWTVNQPQHF
TGTGCCAGTAGTACCCACTCCTGGACAGTCAATCAGCCCCAGCATTTT
>TRBV6-4|.|.|TRBJ2-7
CASSGDYEQYF
TGTGCCAGCAGTGGAGACTACGAGCAGTACTTC
>TRBV15|.|.|TRBJ2-3
CATSDGVRTDTQYF
TGTGCCACCAGCGACGGGGTTCGCACAGATACGCAGTATTTT
>TRBV12-3/TRBV12-4|few|.|TRBJ2-5
CASSSPSGETQYF
TGTGCCAGCAGCTCCCCTAGTGGGGAGACCCAGTACTTC
>TRBV28|.|.|TRBJ1-6
CASSFHYNSPLHF
TGTGCCAGCAGTTTCCACTATAATTCACCCCTCCACTTT
>TRBV19|.|TRBD1|TRBJ1-3
CATVDRAGNTIYF
TGTGCCACCGTAGACAGGGCTGGAAACACCATATATTTT
>TRBV4-1|few|TRBD2|TRBJ2-5
CASSQEGLAGVVETQYF
TGCGCCAGCAGCCAAGAAGGACTAGCGGGAGTGGTCGAGACCCAGTACTTC
>TRBV7-2|.|.|TRBJ1-5
CASSSSGWNQPQHF
TGTGCCAGCAGCTCCTCAGGGTGGAATCAGCCCCAGCATTTT
>TRBV2|.|TRBD1|TRBJ2-7
CASREQGAGEQYF
TGTGCCAGCAGGGAGCAGGGGGCGGGCGAGCAGTACTTC
>TRBV21-1|.|.|TRBJ1-2
CASSKDRGWNYGYTF
TGTGCCAGCAGCAAAGACAGGGGTTGGAACTATGGCTACACCTTC
>TRBV27|.|TRBD1|TRBJ1-4
CASSRSRDRGEKLFF
TGTGCCAGCAGTAGATCCCGGGACAGGGGCGAAAAACTGTTTTTT
>TRBV6-5|.|TRBD2|TRBJ2-2
CASSQSGGKDGELFF
TGTGCCAGCAGCCAAAGCGGGGGAAAGGACGGGGAGCTGTTTTTT
>TRBV19|.|.|TRBJ1-5
CASMARSSDQPQHF
TGTGCCAGTATGGCCAGGTCCTCGGATCAGCCCCAGCATTTT
>TRBV5-4|few|TRBD1|TRBJ2-7
CASSIRDRGSGEQYF
TGTGCCAGCAGCATACGGGACAGGGGGTCGGGCGAGCAGTACTTC
>TRBV24-1|.|.|TRBJ2-2
CATSGGSRVTGELFF
TGTGCCACCAGTGGCGGCAGCCGGGTCACCGGGGAGCTGTTTTTT
>TRBV29-1|.|.|TRBJ1-3
CSVLDPGRNTIYF
TGCAGCGTTCTAGACCCCGGGAGAAACACCATATATTTT
>TRBV19|.|TRBD1|TRBJ1-2
CASSEGQGSTYGYTF
TGTGCCAGTAGTGAAGGACAGGGATCCACCTATGGCTACACCTTC
>TRBV27|.|.|TRBJ2-2
CASSFRGSPPGELFF
TGTGCCAGCAGTTTTCGGGGGAGTCCTCCCGGGGAGCTGTTTTTT
>TRBV3-1/TRBV3-2|.|.|TRBJ2-2
CASSQDNGGRGELFF
TGTGCCAGCAGCCAAGATAACGGCGGGCGCGGGGAGCTGTTTTTT